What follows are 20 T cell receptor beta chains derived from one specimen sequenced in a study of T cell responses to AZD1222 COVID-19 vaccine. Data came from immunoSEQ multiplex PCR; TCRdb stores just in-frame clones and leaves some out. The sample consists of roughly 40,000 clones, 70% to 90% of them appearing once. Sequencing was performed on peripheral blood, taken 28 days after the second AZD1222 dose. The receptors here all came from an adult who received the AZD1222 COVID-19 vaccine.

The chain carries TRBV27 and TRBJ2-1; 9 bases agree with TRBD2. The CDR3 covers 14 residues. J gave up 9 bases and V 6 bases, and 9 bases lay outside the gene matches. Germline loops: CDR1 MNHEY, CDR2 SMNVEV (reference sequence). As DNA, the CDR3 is TGTGCCAGCAGCGGGACTAGCCGCTACGGTGAGCAGTTCTTC. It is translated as CASSGTSRYGEQFF.

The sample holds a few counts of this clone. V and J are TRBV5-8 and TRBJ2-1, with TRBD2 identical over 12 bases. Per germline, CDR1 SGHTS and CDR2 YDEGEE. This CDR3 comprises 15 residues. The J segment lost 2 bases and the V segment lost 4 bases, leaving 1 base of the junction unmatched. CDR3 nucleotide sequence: TGTGCCAGCAGCCTAGCGGGGGGGACCTACAATGAGCAGTTCTTC. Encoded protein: CASSLAGGTYNEQFF.

CDR3 nucleotide sequence: TGTGCCAGTAGTATACCTCCAGGACAGGGGGCAGTAACTGAAGCTTTCTTT. Its translation is CASSIPPGQGAVTEAFF. The chain couples TRBV19 to TRBJ1-1, with 11 bases that match TRBD1. The CDR3 contains 17 residues. V trimming: 2 bases; J trimming: 5 bases; junction bases outside the gene matches: 10. CDR1 is LNHDA, CDR2 SQIVND, per germline (reference sequence).

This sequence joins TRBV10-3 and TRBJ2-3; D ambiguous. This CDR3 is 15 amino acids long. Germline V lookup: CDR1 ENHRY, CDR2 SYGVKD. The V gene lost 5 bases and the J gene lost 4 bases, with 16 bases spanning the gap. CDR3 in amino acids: CAISPISRSPDTQYF. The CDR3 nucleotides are TGTGCCATCAGTCCGATAAGTAGGTCCCCAGATACGCAGTATTTT.

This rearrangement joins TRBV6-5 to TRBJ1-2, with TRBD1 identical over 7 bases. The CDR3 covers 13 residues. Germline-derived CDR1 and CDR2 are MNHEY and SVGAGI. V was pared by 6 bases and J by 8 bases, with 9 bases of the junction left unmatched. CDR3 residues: CASRPILDRGYTF. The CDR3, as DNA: TGTGCCAGCAGACCCATCCTGGACAGGGGCTACACCTTC.

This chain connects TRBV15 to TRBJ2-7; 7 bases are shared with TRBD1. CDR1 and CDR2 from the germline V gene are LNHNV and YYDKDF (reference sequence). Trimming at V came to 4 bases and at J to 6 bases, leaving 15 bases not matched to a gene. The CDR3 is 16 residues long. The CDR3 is CATSNDLGTAVTEQYF. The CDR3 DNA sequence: TGTGCCACCAGCAATGACCTCGGGACAGCTGTCACCGAGCAGTACTTC.

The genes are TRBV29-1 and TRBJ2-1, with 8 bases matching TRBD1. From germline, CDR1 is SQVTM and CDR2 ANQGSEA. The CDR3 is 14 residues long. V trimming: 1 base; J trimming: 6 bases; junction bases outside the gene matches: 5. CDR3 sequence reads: CSVEVVQGGNEQFF. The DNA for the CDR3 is TGCAGCGTTGAAGTAGTACAGGGGGGCAATGAGCAGTTCTTC.

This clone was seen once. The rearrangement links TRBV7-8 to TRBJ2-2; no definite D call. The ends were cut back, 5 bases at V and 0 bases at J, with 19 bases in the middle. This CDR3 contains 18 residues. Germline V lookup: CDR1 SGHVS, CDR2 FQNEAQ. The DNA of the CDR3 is TGTGCCAGCAGCGCCCAGCCCAACTTTCTAGCGAACACCGGGGAGCTGTTTTTT. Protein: CASSAQPNFLANTGELFF. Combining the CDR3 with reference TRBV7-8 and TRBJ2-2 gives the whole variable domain GAGVSQSPRYKVAKRGQDVALRCDPISGHVSLFWYQQALGQGPEFLTYFQNEAQLDKSGLPSDRFFAERPEGSVSTLKIQRTQQEDSAVYLCASSAQPNFLANTGELFFGEGSRLTVL.

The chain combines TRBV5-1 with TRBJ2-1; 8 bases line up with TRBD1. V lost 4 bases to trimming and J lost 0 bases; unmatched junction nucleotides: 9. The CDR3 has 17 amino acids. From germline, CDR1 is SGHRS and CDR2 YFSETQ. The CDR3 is CASSPFDRGASYNEQFF. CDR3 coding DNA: TGCGCCAGCAGCCCCTTCGACAGGGGTGCCTCCTACAATGAGCAGTTCTTC.

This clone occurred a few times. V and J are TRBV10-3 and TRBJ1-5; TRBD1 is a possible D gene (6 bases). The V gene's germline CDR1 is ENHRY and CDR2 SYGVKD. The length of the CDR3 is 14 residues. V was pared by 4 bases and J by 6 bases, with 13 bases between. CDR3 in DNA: TGTGCCATCAGTGGGGCAGGGGATACTCAGCCCCAGCATTTT. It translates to CAISGAGDTQPQHF.

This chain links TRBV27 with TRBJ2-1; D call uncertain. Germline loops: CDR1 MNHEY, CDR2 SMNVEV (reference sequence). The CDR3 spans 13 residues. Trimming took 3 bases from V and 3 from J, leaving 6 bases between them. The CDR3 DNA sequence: TGTGCCAGCAGTTTCCAGCACTACAATGAGCAGTTCTTC. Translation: CASSFQHYNEQFF.

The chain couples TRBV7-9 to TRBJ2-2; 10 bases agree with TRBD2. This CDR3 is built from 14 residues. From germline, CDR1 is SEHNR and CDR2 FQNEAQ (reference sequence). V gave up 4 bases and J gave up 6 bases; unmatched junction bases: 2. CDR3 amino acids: CASSSGLAAGELFF. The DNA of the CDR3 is TGTGCCAGCAGCTCTGGACTAGCGGCCGGGGAGCTGTTTTTT. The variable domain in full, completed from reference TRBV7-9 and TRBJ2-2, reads DTGVSQNPRHKITKRGQNVTFRCDPISEHNRLYWYRQTLGQGPEFLTYFQNEAQLEKSRLLSDRFSAERPKGSFSTLEIQRTEQGDSAMYLCASSSGLAAGELFFGEGSRLTVL.

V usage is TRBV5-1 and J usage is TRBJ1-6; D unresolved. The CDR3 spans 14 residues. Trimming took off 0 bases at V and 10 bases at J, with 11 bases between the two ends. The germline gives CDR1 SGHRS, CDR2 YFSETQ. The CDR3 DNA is TGCGCCAGCAGCTTGGATTACGGTGACTCACCCCTCCACTTT. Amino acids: CASSLDYGDSPLHF.

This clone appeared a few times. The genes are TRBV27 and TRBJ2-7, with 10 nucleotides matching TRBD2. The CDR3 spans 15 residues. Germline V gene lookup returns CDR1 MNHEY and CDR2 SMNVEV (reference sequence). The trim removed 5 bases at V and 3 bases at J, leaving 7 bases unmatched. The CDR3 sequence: CASSRPTSGIYEQYF. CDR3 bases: TGTGCCAGCAGTCGACCAACTAGCGGGATCTACGAGCAGTACTTC.

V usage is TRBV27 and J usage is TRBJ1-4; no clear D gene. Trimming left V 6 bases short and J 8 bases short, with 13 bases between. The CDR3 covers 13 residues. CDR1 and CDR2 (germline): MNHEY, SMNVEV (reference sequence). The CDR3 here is CASSFGDGEKLFF. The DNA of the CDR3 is TGTGCCAGCAGCTTTGGGGATGGGGAAAAACTGTTTTTT. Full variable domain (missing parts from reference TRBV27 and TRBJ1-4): EAQVTQNPRYLITVTGKKLTVTCSQNMNHEYMSWYRQDPGLGLRQIYYSMNVEVTDKGDVPEGYKVSRKEKRNFPLILESPSPNQTSLYFCASSFGDGEKLFFGSGTQLSVL.

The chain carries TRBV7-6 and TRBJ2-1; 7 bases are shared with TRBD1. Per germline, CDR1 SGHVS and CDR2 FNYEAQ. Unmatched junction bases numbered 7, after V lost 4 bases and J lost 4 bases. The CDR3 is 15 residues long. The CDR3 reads CASSSTGQPYNEQFF. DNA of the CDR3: TGTGCCAGCAGCTCGACGGGACAGCCGTACAATGAGCAGTTCTTC. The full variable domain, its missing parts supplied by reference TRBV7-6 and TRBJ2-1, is GAGVSQSPRYKVTKRGQDVALRCDPISGHVSLYWYRQALGQGPEFLTYFNYEAQQDKSGLPNDRFSAERPEGSISTLTIQRTEQRDSAMYRCASSSTGQPYNEQFFGPGTRLTVL.

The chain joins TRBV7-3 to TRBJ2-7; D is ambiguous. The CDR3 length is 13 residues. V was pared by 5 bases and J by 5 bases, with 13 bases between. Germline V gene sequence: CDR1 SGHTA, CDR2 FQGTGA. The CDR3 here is CASSADPVDEQYF. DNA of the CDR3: TGTGCCAGCAGCGCTGACCCGGTGGACGAGCAGTACTTC.

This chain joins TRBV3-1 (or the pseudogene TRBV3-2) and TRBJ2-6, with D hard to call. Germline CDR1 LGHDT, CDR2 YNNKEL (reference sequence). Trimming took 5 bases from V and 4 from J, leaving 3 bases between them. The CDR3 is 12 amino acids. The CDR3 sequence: CASSGGANVLTF. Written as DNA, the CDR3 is TGTGCCAGCAGCGGGGGGGCCAACGTCCTGACTTTC.

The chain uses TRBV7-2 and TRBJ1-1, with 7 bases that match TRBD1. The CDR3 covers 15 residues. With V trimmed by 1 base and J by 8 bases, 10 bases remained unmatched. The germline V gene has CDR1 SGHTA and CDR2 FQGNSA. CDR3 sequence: CASSLGGGQLKEAFF. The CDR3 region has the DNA TGTGCCAGCAGCTTAGGGGGGGGACAGCTCAAAGAAGCTTTCTTT. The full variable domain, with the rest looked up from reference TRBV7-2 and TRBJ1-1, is GAGVSQSPSNKVTEKGKDVELRCDPISGHTALYWYRQSLGQGLEFLIYFQGNSAPDKSGLPSDRFSAERTGGSVSTLTIQRTQQEDSAVYLCASSLGGGQLKEAFFGQGTRLTVV.

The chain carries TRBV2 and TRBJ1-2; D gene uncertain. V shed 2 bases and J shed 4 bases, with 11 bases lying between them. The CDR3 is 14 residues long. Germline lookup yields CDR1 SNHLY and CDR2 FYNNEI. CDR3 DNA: TGTGCCAGCAGTGAACCGGGAGGACTCTATGGCTACACCTTC. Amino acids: CASSEPGGLYGYTF.